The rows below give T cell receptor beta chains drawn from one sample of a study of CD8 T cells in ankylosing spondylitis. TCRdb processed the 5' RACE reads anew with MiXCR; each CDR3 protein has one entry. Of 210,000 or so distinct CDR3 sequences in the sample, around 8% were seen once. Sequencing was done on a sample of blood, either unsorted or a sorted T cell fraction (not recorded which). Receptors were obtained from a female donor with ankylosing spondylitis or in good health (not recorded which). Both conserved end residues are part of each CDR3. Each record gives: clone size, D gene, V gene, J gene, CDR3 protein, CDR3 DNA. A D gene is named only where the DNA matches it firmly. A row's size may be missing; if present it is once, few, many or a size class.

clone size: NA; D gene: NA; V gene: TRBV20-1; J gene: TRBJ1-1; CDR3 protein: CSARSGTEAFF; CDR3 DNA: TGCAGTGCTAGGAGTGGGACTGAAGCTTTCTTT
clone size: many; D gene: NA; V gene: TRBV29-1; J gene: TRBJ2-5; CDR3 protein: CSVMERQETQYF; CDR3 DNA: TGCAGCGTTATGGAAAGACAAGAGACCCAGTACTTC
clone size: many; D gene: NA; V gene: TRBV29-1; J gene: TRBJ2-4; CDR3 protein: CSVAKMDSENIQYF; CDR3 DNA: TGCAGCGTTGCCAAAATGGACAGTGAAAACATTCAGTACTTC
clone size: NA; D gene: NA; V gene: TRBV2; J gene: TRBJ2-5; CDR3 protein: CASSEFRGETQYF; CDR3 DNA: TGTGCCAGCAGTGAATTTCGGGGGGAGACCCAGTACTTC
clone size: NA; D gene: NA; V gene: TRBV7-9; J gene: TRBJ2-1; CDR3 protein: CASSPPSYNEQFF; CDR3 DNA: TGTGCCAGCAGCCCTCCCTCCTACAATGAGCAGTTCTTC
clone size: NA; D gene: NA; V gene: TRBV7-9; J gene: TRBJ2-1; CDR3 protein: CASSLAPRTGEPFF; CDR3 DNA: TGTGCCAGCAGCTTAGCTCCTAGGACGGGAGAACCGTTCTTC
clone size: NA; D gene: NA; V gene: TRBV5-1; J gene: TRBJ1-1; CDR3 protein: CASRRAGGSRGSEAFF; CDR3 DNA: TGCGCCAGCAGACGCGCGGGAGGATCCCGTGGGTCTGAAGCTTTCTTT
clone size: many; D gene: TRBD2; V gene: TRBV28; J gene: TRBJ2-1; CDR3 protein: CASMTVTSGAYNEQFF; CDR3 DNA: TGTGCCAGCATGACCGTTACTAGCGGCGCCTACAATGAGCAGTTCTTC
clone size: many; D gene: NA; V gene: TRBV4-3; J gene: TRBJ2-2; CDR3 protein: CASSQDELKLVTGELFF; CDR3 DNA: TGCGCCAGCAGCCAAGATGAACTGAAATTAGTGACCGGGGAGCTGTTTTTT
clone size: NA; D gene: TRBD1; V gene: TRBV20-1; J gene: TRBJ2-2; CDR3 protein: CCARDSGQGITGELFF; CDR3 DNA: TGCTGTGCTAGAGACTCAGGACAGGGGATCACCGGGGAGCTGTTTTTT
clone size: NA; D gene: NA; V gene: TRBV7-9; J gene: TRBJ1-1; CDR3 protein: CASSLDDAAMNTEAFF; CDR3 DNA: TGTGCCAGCAGCTTAGACGATGCAGCTATGAACACTGAAGCTTTCTTT
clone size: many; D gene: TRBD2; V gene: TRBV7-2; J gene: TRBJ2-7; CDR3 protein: CASSNSGRASYEQYF; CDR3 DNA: TGTGCCAGCAGCAACAGCGGGAGGGCCTCCTACGAGCAGTACTTC
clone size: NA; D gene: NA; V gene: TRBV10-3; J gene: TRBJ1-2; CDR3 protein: CAISQSENYGYTF; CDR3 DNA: TGTGCCATCAGTCAAAGTGAAAACTATGGCTACACCTTC
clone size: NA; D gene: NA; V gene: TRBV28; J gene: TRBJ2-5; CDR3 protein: CASSFMSETQYF; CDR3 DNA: TGTGCCAGCAGTTTTATGTCGGAGACCCAGTACTTC
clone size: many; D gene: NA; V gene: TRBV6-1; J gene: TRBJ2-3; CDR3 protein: CASTEAGTDTQYF; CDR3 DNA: TGTGCCAGCACTGAAGCGGGCACAGATACGCAGTATTTT
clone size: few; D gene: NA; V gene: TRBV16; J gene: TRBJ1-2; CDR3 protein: CASSQPRMGSNYGYTF; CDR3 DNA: TGTGCCAGCAGCCAACCGCGAATGGGGTCTAACTATGGCTACACCTTC
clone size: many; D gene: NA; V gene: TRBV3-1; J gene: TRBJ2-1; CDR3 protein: CASSPAQGGYNEQFF; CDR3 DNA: TGTGCCAGCAGCCCCGCCCAAGGGGGCTACAATGAGCAGTTCTTC
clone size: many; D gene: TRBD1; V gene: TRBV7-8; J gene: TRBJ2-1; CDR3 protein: CASSLALDGDRVYNEQFF; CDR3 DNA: TGTGCCAGCAGCTTAGCGCTTGATGGGGACAGGGTCTACAATGAGCAGTTCTTC
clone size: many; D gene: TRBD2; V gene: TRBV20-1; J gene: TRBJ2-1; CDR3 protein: CSARGLAGEYNEQFF; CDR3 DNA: TGCAGTGCTAGAGGGCTAGCGGGAGAGTACAATGAGCAGTTCTTC
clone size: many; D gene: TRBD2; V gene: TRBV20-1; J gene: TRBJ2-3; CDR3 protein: CSAPRPRQAPGLAGGPTDTQYF; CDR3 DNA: TGCAGTGCCCCTCGACCTAGGCAGGCTCCGGGACTAGCGGGAGGCCCCACAGATACGCAGTATTTT
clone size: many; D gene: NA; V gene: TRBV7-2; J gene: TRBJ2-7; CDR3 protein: CASSPPGSSYEQYF; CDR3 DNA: TGTGCCAGCAGCCCTCCAGGGAGCTCCTACGAGCAGTACTTC
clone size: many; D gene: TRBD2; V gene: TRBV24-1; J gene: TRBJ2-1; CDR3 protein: CATSRGGLNEQFF; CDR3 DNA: TGTGCCACCAGTCGGGGAGGGCTCAATGAGCAGTTCTTC
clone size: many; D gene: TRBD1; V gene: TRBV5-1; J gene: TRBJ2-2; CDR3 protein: CASSLAYPGGTGELFF; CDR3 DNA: TGCGCCAGCAGCTTGGCCTACCCAGGGGGCACCGGGGAGCTGTTTTTT
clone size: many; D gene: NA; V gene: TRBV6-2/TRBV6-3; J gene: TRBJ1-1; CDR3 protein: CASSSTFDYTEAFF; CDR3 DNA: TGTGCCAGCAGTTCGACGTTTGATTACACTGAAGCTTTCTTT
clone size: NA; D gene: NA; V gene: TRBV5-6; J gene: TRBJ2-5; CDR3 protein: CASSYLGAGETQYF; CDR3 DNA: TGTGCCAGCAGTTACCTCGGGGCAGGAGAGACCCAGTACTTC
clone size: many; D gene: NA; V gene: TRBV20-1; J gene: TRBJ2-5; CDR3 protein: CSASGAESPQETQYF; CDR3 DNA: TGCAGTGCTAGCGGGGCGGAGTCGCCCCAAGAGACCCAGTACTTC
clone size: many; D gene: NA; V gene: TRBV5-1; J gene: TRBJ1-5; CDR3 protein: CASSLDQGSGQPQHF; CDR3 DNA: TGCGCCAGCAGCTTGGATCAGGGGTCAGGTCAGCCCCAGCATTTT
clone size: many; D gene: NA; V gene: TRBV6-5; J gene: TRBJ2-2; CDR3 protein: CASSYSPQSPGELFF; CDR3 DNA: TGTGCCAGCAGTTACTCTCCCCAGAGCCCCGGGGAGCTGTTTTTT
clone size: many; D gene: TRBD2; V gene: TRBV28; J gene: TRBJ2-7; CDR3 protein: CASSFSGRGYEQYF; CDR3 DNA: TGTGCCAGCAGTTTCAGCGGGAGAGGATACGAGCAGTACTTC
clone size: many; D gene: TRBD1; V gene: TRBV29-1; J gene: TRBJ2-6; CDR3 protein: CSATVDRKSSGANVLTF; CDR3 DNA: TGCAGCGCCACTGTGGACAGGAAGAGCTCTGGGGCCAACGTCCTGACTTTC
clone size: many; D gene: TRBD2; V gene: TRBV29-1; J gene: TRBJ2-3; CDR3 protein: CSVGGGRTDTQYF; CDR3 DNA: TGCAGCGTTGGAGGCGGGAGGACAGATACGCAGTATTTT
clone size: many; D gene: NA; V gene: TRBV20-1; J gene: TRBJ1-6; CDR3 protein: CSAMEGLSNSPLHF; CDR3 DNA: TGCAGTGCTATGGAGGGACTTAGTAATTCACCCCTCCACTTT